What follows describes a single T cell receptor beta chain. This entry comes from a study of blood T cell repertoires in COVID-19. Study in general: The United States, Italy and Spain were the sources of the acute and convalescent COVID-19 samples. PBMCs, B-cell-depleted T cells, or T cells were the source of the cDNA or gDNA that made up the material.

Original handling: Estimated nucleated cell counts came from reference gene primer amplification. Some clones are missing from TCRdb's copy, which holds only in-frame ones; the method was immunoSEQ multiplex PCR. The V and J calls and the clone size are those of that table, but D and trimming were determined from the DNA. The sample carries tens of thousands of clones, around 81% recorded once. The CDR3 spans 15 residues. The V end was cut by 0 bases, the J end by 2 bases, with 9 bases between. The germline CDR1 and CDR2 sequences are SGHTA and FQGTGA. Sequencing was performed on peripheral blood. This sequence joins TRBV7-3 and TRBJ2-3; D is perhaps TRBD2 (6 bases). This receptor was identified in a woman aged 60-75 years with acute or convalescent COVID-19. This CDR3 reads CASSLTVAATDTQYF. The CDR3 coding sequence is TGTGCCAGCAGCTTAACGGTAGCGGCCACAGATACGCAGTATTTT. The complete variable domain, with remaining parts taken from reference TRBV7-3 and TRBJ2-3, reads GAGVSQTPSNKVTEKGKYVELRCDPISGHTALYWYRQSLGQGPEFLIYFQGTGAADDSGLPNDRFFAVRPEGSVSTLKIQRTERGDSAVYLCASSLTVAATDTQYFGPGTRLTVL.